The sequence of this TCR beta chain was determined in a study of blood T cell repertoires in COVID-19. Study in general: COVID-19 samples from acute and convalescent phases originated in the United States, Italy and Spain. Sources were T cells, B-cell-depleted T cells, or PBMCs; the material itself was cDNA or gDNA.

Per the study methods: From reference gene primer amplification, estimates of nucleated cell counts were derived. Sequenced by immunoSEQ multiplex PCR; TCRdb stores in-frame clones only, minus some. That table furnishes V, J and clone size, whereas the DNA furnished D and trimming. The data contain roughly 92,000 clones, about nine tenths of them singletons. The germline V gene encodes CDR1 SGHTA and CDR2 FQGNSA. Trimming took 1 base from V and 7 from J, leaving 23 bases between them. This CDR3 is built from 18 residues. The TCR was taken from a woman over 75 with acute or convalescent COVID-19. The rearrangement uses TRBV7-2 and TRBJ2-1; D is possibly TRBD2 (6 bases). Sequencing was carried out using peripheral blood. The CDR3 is CASSLEQRGLIGGNEQFF. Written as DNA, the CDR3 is TGTGCCAGCAGCTTAGAACAGAGGGGTCTAATCGGGGGTAATGAGCAGTTCTTC.